This TCR beta chain emerged from a study of blood T cell repertoires in COVID-19 (dated by TCRdb to about 2020). Broadly, across the study: Samples covering the acute and convalescent phases of COVID-19 were provided by collaborators in the United States, Italy and Spain. The dataset comprised deeply sampled blood TCRbeta repertoires from subjects exposed to, actively infected with, or recovered from COVID-19. The prospective study material was composed of cDNA or gDNA derived from T cells, B-cell-depleted T cells, or PBMCs. The samples were drawn from the first 160 participants of the ongoing ImmuneRACE study and from 950 to 1,500 subjects provided by 6 global collaborators. Where HLA class I and class II types were available, the types were taken from metadata supplied by the sample provider, not from assay-based typing. The repertoires were released in a freely available public database intended as a resource for research on the immune response to SARS-CoV-2. Sample metadata almost always included a de-identified subject ID, COVID-19 status, age in years and sex. Overall study results and their limits: The quantity of clinical and demographic metadata differed by source and by participant and was supplied without curation.

Collaborating institutions collected whole blood in K2EDTA tubes following their own protocols. For TCRbeta analysis, collaborators shipped samples as frozen whole blood, isolated PBMCs, or DNA extracted from either of those sample types. With respect to this clone: Its target antigen remains unknown. No base-level quality is on record; no much larger clone is a single base apart.

TCRbeta CDR3 regions were amplified from genomic DNA by means of the immunoSEQ Assay, a bias-controlled multiplex PCR. In the original analysis: Nucleated cell counts per sample were estimated from amplification of reference gene primers within the assay. To quantify the absolute abundance of each unique TCRbeta CDR3 rearrangement, sequence reads were collapsed and filtered. For each sample, productive Simpson clonality was calculated by taking the square root of Simpson's diversity index across productive rearrangements. TCRdb carries this immuneACCESS record with in-frame sequences only. Its versions omit some clonotypes, under half of them owing to an unresolved V gene in the studies checked, with the rest unexplained. Clone size and V and J calls were adopted from that table, with D and trimming inferred from the DNA. For this sample the table gives around 87,000 clones, of which approximately 77% were detected only once. Together, the top ten hold approximately 9.2% of the sample.

The sequence derives from an elderly woman with acute or convalescent COVID-19. The sample was peripheral blood.

The CDR3 region has the sequence CASSQENYGYTF. The sequenced DNA is TGCGCCAGCAGCCAGGAGAACTATGGCTACACCTTC. In this chain, TRBV4-1 is recombined with TRBJ1-2; there is no confident call for the D gene. For CDR1 and CDR2, the germline V gene lists MGHRA and YSYEKL. The CDR3 holds 12 amino acids from the cysteine to the phenylalanine. Only the CDR3 portion is preserved as DNA: 36 bases, with reading frame beginning at the first base. Between the V and J ends, shortened by 3 bases and 2 bases respectively, the junction contains 4 bases.